This T cell receptor beta chain was found in a study of T cells after yellow fever vaccination. Overall study: Fractions of limited cellularity were prepared by means of SMART-Seq v4 Ultra Low Input.

Study-wide results and caveats: The booster response re-showed most primary clones: 96% CD4, over 80% CD8.

The V gene's germline CDR1 is SQVTM and CDR2 ANQGSEA. Between the trimmed V and J ends, which lost 5 bases and 1 base, there was a span of 9 bases. CDR3 length equals 12 residues. By 5'RACE template switching, TCR cDNA was produced, with a universal primer site and UMIs added in the process. One entry per CDR3 protein, called by TCRdb with MiXCR from the 5' RACE reads. The data show 100,000 or so distinct CDR3 sequences, approximately 9% seen once. This clonotype has ten or more counts. Sequences were derived from CD8+ T cells not binding an NS4B(214-222) dextramer, sorted from PBMCs, sampled approximately 15 days after the first yellow fever vaccination. The source of this sequence is a man between 18 and 35 years old who received the YFV17D yellow fever vaccine. The chain combines TRBV29-1 with TRBJ2-7; D gene unclear. CDR3 residues: CSVRLGSYEQYF. The CDR3 DNA is TGCAGCGTTCGTCTCGGGTCCTACGAGCAGTACTTC.